Listed here are 4 T cell receptor beta chains from one sample, sequenced in a study of T cells after yellow fever vaccination. TCRdb itself ran the 5' RACE reads through MiXCR, one entry per CDR3 protein. The sample carries 340,000 or so distinct CDR3 sequences, about 12% recorded once. The sample was CD4+ T cells sorted from PBMCs, taken 15 days after the yellow fever booster vaccination. These receptors all come from a man aged 18 to 30 who received the YFV17D yellow fever vaccine.

The V gene is TRBV5-1, the J gene TRBJ2-5; D is unresolved. Per the germline V gene, CDR1 is SGHRS and CDR2 is YFSETQ. The length of the CDR3 is 9 residues. This CDR3 reads CVPRETQYF. For the CDR3, the DNA is TGCGTCCCGAGGGAGACCCAGTACTTC.

This clonotype has a handful of counts. The CDR3 nucleotides are TGTGCCAGCAGCTCCCCCCGGGATTTTGGGGCTTTCTTT. It yields the protein CASSSPRDFGAFF. This chain joins TRBV11-2 and TRBJ1-1; D gene uncertain. The V gene lost 4 bases and the J gene lost 11 bases, with 17 bases spanning the gap. Germline-derived CDR1 and CDR2 are SGHAT and FQNNGV. This CDR3 region has 13 residues. The full variable domain, completed using reference TRBV11-2 and TRBJ1-1, is EAGVAQSPRYKIIEKRQSVAFWCNPISGHATLYWYQQILGQGPKLLIQFQNNGVVDDSQLPKDRFSAERLKGVDSTLKIQPAKLEDSAVYLCASSSPRDFGAFFGQGTRLTVV.

This sequence joins TRBV7-2 and TRBJ2-2; D is tentatively TRBD1 or TRBD2 (5 bases each). V gave up 4 bases and J gave up 6 bases, with 15 bases separating them. The CDR3 spans 15 residues. CDR1 and CDR2 (germline): SGHTA, FQGNSA. CDR3 bases: TGTGCCAGCAGCTCGGGGCAGCGCGAATCCGGGGAGCTGTTTTTT. It is translated as CASSSGQRESGELFF.

This clonotype was seen only a few times. J is TRBJ1-1 and V is TRBV24-1; 7 nucleotides align to TRBD1. From germline, CDR1 is KGHDR and CDR2 SFDVKD. The CDR3 length is 15 residues. Trimming removed 7 bases from V and 1 base from J; junction bases left unmatched: 8. CDR3 in DNA: TGTGCCACCAGAGGACAGGCGGCCCAGAACACTGAAGCTTTCTTT. This encodes CATRGQAAQNTEAFF.